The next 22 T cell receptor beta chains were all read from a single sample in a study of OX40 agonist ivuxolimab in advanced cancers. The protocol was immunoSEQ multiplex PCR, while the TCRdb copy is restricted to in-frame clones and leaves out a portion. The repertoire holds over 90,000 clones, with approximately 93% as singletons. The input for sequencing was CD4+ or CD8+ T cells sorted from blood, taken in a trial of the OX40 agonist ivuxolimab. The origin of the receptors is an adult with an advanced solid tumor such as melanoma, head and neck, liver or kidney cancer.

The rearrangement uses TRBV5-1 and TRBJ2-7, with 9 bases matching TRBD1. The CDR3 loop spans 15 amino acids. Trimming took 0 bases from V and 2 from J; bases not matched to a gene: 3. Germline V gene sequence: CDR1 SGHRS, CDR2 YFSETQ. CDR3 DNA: TGCGCCAGCAGCTTGGTGGGACAGGGTCCCTACGAGCAGTACTTC. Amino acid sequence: CASSLVGQGPYEQYF.

The CDR3 region is CASSLGLQNEKLFF. For the CDR3, the DNA is TGTGCCAGCAGCTTAGGTCTACAGAATGAAAAACTGTTTTTT. The chain recombines TRBV7-2 with TRBJ1-4; D ambiguous. Germline CDR1 and CDR2: SGHTA and FQGNSA. CDR3 length equals 14 residues. The V end lost 1 base, the J end lost 5 bases, and 8 bases lay between the germline ends.

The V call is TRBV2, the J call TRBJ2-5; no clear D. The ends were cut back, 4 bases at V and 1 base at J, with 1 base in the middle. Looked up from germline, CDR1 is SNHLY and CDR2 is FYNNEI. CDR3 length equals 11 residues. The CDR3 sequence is CASSGQETQYF. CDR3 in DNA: TGTGCCAGCAGTGGCCAAGAGACCCAGTACTTC.

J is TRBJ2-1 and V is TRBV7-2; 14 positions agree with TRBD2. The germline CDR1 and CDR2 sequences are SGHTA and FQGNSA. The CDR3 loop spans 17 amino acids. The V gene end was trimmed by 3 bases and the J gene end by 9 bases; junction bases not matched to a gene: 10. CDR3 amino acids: CASSLATSGRARGEQFF. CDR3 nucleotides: TGTGCCAGCAGCTTGGCGACTAGCGGGAGGGCCAGGGGTGAGCAGTTCTTC.

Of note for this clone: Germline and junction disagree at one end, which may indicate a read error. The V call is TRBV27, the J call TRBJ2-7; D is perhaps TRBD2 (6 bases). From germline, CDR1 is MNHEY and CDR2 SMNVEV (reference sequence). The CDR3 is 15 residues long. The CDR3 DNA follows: TGTGCCAGCAGTATATCACCGGAGGGCTCCTACGAGCAGTACTTC. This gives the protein CASSISPEGSYEQYF.

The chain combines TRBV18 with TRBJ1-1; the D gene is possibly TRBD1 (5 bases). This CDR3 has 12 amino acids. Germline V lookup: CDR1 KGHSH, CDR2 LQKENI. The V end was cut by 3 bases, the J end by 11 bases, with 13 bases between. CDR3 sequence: CASSPTGREAFF. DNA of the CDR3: TGTGCCAGCTCACCCACGGGCAGGGAGGCTTTCTTT.

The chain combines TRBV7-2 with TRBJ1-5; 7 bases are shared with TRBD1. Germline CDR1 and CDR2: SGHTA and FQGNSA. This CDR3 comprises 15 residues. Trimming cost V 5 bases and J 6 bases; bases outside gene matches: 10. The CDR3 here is CASSRSGTVGQPQHF. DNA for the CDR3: TGTGCCAGCAGCCGTTCCGGGACAGTCGGTCAGCCCCAGCATTTT.

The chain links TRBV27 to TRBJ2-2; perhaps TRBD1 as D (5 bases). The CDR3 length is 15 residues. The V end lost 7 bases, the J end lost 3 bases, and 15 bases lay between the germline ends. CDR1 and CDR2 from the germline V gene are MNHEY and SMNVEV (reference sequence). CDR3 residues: CASTPRTPHTGELFF. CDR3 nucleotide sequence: TGTGCCAGCACTCCCCGGACACCCCACACCGGGGAGCTGTTTTTT.

CDR3 nucleotide sequence: TGTGCCAGCAGCCCAAGACAGGGCTCCTACGAGCAGTACTTC. Protein: CASSPRQGSYEQYF. This chain links TRBV11-2 with TRBJ2-7; 7 nucleotides match TRBD1. This CDR3 region has 14 residues. Trimming cost V 5 bases and J 0 bases; bases outside gene matches: 4. Germline values: CDR1 SGHAT, CDR2 FQNNGV. The whole variable domain, filled in from reference TRBV11-2 and TRBJ2-7, reads EAGVAQSPRYKIIEKRQSVAFWCNPISGHATLYWYQQILGQGPKLLIQFQNNGVVDDSQLPKDRFSAERLKGVDSTLKIQPAKLEDSAVYLCASSPRQGSYEQYFGPGTRLTVT.

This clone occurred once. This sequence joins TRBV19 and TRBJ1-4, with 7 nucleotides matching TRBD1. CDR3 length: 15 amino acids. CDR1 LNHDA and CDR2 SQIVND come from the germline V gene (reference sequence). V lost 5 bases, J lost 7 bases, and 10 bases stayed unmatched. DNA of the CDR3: TGTGCCAGTAGTCCCTACGACAGGGCTGGTGAAAAACTGTTTTTT. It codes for CASSPYDRAGEKLFF.

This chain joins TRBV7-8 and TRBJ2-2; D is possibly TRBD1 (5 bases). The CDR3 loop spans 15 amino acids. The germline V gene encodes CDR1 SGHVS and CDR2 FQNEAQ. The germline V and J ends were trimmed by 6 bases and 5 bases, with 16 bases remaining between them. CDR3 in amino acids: CASRTTGPDTGELFF. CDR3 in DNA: TGTGCCAGCAGGACAACAGGTCCGGATACCGGGGAGCTGTTTTTT. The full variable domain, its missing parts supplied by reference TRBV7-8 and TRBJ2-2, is GAGVSQSPRYKVAKRGQDVALRCDPISGHVSLFWYQQALGQGPEFLTYFQNEAQLDKSGLPSDRFFAERPEGSVSTLKIQRTQQEDSAVYLCASRTTGPDTGELFFGEGSRLTVL.

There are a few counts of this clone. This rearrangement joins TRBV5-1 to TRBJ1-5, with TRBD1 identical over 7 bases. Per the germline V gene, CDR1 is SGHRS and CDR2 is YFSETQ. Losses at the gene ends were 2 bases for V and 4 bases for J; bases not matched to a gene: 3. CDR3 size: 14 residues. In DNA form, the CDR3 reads TGCGCCAGCAGCTTACAGGGGCCTAATCAGCCCCAGCATTTT. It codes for CASSLQGPNQPQHF.

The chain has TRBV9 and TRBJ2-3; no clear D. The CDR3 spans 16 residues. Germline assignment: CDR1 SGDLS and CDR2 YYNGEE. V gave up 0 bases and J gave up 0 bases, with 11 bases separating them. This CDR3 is CASSVGSSSSTDTQYF. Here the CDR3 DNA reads TGTGCCAGCAGCGTAGGGAGCTCTTCCAGCACAGATACGCAGTATTTT.

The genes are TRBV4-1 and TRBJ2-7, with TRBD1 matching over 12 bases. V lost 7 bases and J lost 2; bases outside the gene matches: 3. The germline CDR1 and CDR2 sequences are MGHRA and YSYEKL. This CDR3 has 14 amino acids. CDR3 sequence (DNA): TGCGCCAGCAATCGGGACAGGGGGCCCTACGAGCAGTACTTC. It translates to CASNRDRGPYEQYF.

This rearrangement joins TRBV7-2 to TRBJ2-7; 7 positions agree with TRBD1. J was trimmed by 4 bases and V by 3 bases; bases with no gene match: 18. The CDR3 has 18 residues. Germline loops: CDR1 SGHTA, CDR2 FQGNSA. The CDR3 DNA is TGTGCCAGCAGCTTCCCAGCGACAGGGTATAATACTCCTTACGAGCAGTACTTC. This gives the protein CASSFPATGYNTPYEQYF.

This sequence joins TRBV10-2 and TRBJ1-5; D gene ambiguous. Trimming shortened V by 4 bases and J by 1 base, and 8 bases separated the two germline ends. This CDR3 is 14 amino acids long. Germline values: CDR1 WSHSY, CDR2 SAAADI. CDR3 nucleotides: TGCGCCAGCAGTGGAGTAGGGAGCAATCAGCCCCAGCATTTT. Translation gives CASSGVGSNQPQHF.

The CDR3 is CASSYSSQINTGELFF. CDR3 bases: TGTGCCAGCAGTTACTCGAGCCAGATAAACACCGGGGAGCTGTTTTTT. The V gene is TRBV6-5, the J gene TRBJ2-2; D not resolved. The CDR3 covers 16 residues. V was trimmed by 0 bases and J by 2 bases, leaving 10 bases between them. CDR1 and CDR2 (germline): MNHEY, SVGAGI.

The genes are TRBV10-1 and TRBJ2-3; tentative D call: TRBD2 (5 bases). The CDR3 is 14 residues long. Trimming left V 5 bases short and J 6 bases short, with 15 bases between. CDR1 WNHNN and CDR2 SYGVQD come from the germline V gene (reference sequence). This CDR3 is CASSFNQPGDTQYF. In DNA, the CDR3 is TGCGCCAGCAGTTTTAACCAACCGGGGGATACGCAGTATTTT.

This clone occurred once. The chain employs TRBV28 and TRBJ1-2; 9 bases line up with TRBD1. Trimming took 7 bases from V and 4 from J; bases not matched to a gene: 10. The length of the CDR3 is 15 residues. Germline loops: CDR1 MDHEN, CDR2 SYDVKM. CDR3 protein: CASTSGTGLFYGYTF. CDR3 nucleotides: TGTGCCAGCACCTCCGGGACAGGGCTTTTCTATGGCTACACCTTC.

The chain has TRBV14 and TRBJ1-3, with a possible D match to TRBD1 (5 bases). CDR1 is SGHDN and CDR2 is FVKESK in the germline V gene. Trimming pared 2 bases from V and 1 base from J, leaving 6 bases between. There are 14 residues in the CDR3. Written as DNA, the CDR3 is TGTGCCAGCAGCCAATGGGGGTCTGGAAACACCATATATTTT. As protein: CASSQWGSGNTIYF.

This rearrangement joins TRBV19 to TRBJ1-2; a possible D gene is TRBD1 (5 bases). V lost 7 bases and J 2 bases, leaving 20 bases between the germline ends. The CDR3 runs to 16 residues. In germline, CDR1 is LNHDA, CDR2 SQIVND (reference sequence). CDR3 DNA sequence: TGTGCCAGTAAATTGGCCGGGACTCCTGCCAACTATGGCTACACCTTC. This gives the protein CASKLAGTPANYGYTF.

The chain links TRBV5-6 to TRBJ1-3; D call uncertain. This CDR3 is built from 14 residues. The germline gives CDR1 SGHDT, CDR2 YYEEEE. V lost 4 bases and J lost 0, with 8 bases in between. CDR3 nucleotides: TGTGCCAGCAGCCCCGGAGACTCTGGAAACACCATATATTTT. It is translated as CASSPGDSGNTIYF. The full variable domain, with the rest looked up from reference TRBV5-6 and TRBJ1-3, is DAGVTQSPTHLIKTRGQQVTLRCSPKSGHDTVSWYQQALGQGPQFIFQYYEEEERQRGNFPDRFSGHQFPNYSSELNVNALLLGDSALYLCASSPGDSGNTIYFGEGSWLTVV.